Listed below are T cell receptor beta chains from one sample, sequenced in a study of T cell responses to AZD1222 COVID-19 vaccine. Here immunoSEQ multiplex PCR was the method, and the copy in TCRdb shows in-frame clones only, minus some. Counted here are more than 140,000 clones, around 91% occurring once; the ten biggest clones make up 5%. The material sequenced was peripheral blood, taken on day 0 of AZD1222 vaccination. The source is an adult in good health. The CDR3 runs from the conserved cysteine through the conserved F or W. A D gene is named only where the DNA matches it firmly. Clone size is stated in some rows and not others, as once, few, many or a class when expanded.

>TRBJ2-7|TRBV7-2|NA|14|TRBD1
TGTGCCAGCAGCTTAGTAACAGGGGCGGACGAGCAGTACTTC
CASSLVTGADEQYF
>TRBJ2-5|TRBV4-2|NA|16|TRBD2
TGTGCCAGCAGCCAAGTGAGTAGCGGGACTGGAGAGACCCAGTACTTC
CASSQVSSGTGETQYF
>TRBJ2-1|TRBV6-5|NA|16|TRBD2
TGTGCCAGCAGTTACTCTCCACTAGCGGGGTACAATGAGCAGTTCTTC
CASSYSPLAGYNEQFF
>TRBJ2-3|TRBV6-4|NA|20|TRBD1
TGTGCCAGCAGTGACTCACAGGGGGCGAAGCCCAGGGTATACACAGATACGCAGTATTTT
CASSDSQGAKPRVYTDTQYF
>TRBJ1-4|TRBV9|NA|15|NA
TGTGCCAGCAGCGAGGCAGACACCTTAGGAGAAAAACTGTTTTTT
CASSEADTLGEKLFF
>TRBJ2-1|TRBV28|NA|14|TRBD1
TGTGCCAGCAGCCTCCCGGGGACAGACCAGTTTCTGTTCTTC
CASSLPGTDQFLFF
>TRBJ1-5|TRBV27|once|16|NA
TGTGCCAGCAGTTTAAGGGTCGGGGATAGCAATCAGCCCCAGCATTTT
CASSLRVGDSNQPQHF
>TRBJ1-1|TRBV19|NA|14|TRBD1
TGTGCCAGTAGTATAGCAGGGGGGAACACTGAAGCTTTCTTT
CASSIAGGNTEAFF
>TRBJ1-1|TRBV7-2|NA|17|TRBD1
TGTGCCAGCAGCTTAGGCGGGACAGTTATGATGAACACTGAAGCTTTCTTT
CASSLGGTVMMNTEAFF
>TRBJ1-1|TRBV12-3/TRBV12-4|NA|11|NA
TGTGCCAGCAGCAGGAACACTGAAGCTTTCTTT
CASSRNTEAFF